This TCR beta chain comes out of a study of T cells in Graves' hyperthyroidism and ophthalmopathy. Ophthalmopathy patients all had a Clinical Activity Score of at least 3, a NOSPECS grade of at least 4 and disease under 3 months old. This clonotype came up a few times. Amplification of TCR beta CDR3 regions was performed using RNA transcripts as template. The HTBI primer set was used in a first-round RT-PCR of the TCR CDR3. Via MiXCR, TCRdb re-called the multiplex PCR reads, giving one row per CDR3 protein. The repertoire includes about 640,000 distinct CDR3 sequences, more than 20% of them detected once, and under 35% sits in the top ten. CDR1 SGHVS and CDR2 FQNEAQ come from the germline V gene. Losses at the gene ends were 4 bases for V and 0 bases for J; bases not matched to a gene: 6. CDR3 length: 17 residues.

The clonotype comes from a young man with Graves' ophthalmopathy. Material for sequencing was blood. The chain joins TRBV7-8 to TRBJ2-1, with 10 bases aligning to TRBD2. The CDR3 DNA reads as TGTGCCAGCAGCTCCGATTCTAGCGGGGGCTCCTACAATGAGCAGTTCTTC. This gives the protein CASSSDSSGGSYNEQFF.